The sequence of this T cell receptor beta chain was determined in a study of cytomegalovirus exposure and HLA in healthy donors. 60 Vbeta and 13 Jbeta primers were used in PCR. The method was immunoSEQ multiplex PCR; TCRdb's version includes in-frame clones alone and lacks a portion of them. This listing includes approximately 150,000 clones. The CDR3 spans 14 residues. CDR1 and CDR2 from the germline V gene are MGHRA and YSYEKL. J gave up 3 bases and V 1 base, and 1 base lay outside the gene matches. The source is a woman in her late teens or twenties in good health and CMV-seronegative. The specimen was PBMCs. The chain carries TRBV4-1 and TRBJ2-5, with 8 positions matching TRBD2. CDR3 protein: CASSQALAEETQYF. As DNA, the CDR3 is TGCGCCAGCAGCCAAGCACTAGCGGAAGAGACCCAGTACTTC.